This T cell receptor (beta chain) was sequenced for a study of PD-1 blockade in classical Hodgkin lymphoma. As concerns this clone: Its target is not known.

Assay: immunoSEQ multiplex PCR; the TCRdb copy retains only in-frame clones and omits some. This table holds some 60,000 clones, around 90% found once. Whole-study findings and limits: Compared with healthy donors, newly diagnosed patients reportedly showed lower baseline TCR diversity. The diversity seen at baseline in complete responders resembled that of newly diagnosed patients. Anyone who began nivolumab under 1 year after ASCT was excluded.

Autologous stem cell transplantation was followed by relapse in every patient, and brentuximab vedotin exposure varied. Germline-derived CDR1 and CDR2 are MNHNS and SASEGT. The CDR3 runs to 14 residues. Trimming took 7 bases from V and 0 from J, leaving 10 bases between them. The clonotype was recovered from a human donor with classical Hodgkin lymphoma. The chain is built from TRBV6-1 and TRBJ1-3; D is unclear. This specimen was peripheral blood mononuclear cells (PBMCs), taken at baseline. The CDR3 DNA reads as TGTGCCAGCAAGACGGCGACCTCTGGAAACACCATATATTTT. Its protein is CASKTATSGNTIYF.